This T cell receptor beta chain originates from a study of T cell repertoires in cytomegalovirus infection. Each CDR3 protein gets one entry after TCRdb re-called the reads with MiXCR. The sample contains some 700,000 distinct CDR3 sequences, roughly 33% of which appear only once. This clonotype was counted many times. No antigen is known for it. Germline lookup yields CDR1 SGHVS and CDR2 FQNEAQ. J lost 3 bases, V lost 5 bases, and 7 bases had no gene match. The CDR3 sequence is 17 residues long. The genes are TRBV7-8 and TRBJ2-3; 14 nucleotides agree with TRBD2. The material was cultured PBMCs, obtained from culture after CMV antigen stimulation. The source is a human donor in good health (CMV status not recorded). Some clones in this sample may be carry-over from other donors' samples. The CDR3 spells CASSHGTSGSRTDTQYF. DNA of the CDR3: TGTGCCAGCAGCCACGGGACTAGCGGGAGTAGGACAGATACGCAGTATTTT.